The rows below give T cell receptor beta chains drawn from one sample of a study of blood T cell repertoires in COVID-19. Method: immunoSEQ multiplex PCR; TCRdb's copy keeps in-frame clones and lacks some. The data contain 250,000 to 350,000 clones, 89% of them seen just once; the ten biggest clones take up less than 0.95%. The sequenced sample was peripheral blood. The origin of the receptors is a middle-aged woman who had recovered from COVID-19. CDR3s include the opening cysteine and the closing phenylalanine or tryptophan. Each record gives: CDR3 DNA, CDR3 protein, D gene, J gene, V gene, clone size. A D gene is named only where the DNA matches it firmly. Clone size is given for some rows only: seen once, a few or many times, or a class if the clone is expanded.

TGTGCCAGCAGTTGGAGCGGTGGAGGGGGCTATATTCAAGAGACCCAGTACTTC,CASSWSGGGGYIQETQYF,NA,TRBJ2-5,TRBV27,once
TGTGCCACGGGGGAAGGTGACGAGCAGTACTTC,CATGEGDEQYF,NA,TRBJ2-7,TRBV2,NA
TGTGCCAGTGTGTCTTCTGGGGCCAACGTCCTGACTTTC,CASVSSGANVLTF,NA,TRBJ2-6,TRBV19,NA
TGTGCCTGGGGCAGGGGACAGGGCACAGATACGCAGTATTTT,CAWGRGQGTDTQYF,TRBD1,TRBJ2-3,TRBV30,NA
TGCGCCAGCAGCCAAGCGACCCGTGCAAAGGCAGATACGCAGTATTTT,CASSQATRAKADTQYF,NA,TRBJ2-3,TRBV5-1,NA
TGTGCCAGCAGCGTTAAACCCGGGACTAGCGTGTCCTACGAGCAGTACTTC,CASSVKPGTSVSYEQYF,TRBD2,TRBJ2-7,TRBV11-2,NA
TGTGCCATCAGTGCTGGGCAGGTCACCTCCTACGAGCAGTACTTC,CAISAGQVTSYEQYF,NA,TRBJ2-7,TRBV10-3,NA
TGTGCCAGCAGTTCCGCTAGCGGACGCTACAATGAGCAGTTCTTC,CASSSASGRYNEQFF,TRBD2,TRBJ2-1,TRBV28,NA
TGTGCCAGCAGTCCCGGGGTGAGCACAGATACGCAGTATTTT,CASSPGVSTDTQYF,NA,TRBJ2-3,TRBV7-3,NA
TGTGCCAGCAGCCACCGGACAGGGACACTCTATGGCTACACCTTC,CASSHRTGTLYGYTF,TRBD1,TRBJ1-2,TRBV5-4,once
TGTGCCACCAGTGATGGACAGAGCTATAGCAATCAGCCCCAGCATTTT,CATSDGQSYSNQPQHF,NA,TRBJ1-5,TRBV24-1,few
TGTGCCAGCAGCTTAGACACAGGGGCCAATGAGCAGTTCTTC,CASSLDTGANEQFF,TRBD1,TRBJ2-1,TRBV13,NA
TGCGCCAGCAGTGAGGGGGGAGGTCACAATGAGCAGTTCTTC,CASSEGGGHNEQFF,NA,TRBJ2-1,TRBV10-1,NA
TGTGCCAGCAGCCAAACAACCAGGGGTACTGAAGCTTTCTTT,CASSQTTRGTEAFF,NA,TRBJ1-1,TRBV7-8,NA
TGTGCCAGCAGCTTAGCGAGGACAGGGGCGGGGTATGGCTACACCTTC,CASSLARTGAGYGYTF,TRBD1,TRBJ1-2,TRBV7-9,NA
TGCGCCAGCAGCCCGGGGGGAGACGAGCAGTACTTC,CASSPGGDEQYF,TRBD2,TRBJ2-7,TRBV5-1,NA
TGTGCCTGGAGTTGGGACACGAAAAACGAGCAGTACTTC,CAWSWDTKNEQYF,NA,TRBJ2-7,TRBV30,few
TGTGCCAGCAGTGGCGGAGACCGCACTGAAGCTTTCTTT,CASSGGDRTEAFF,NA,TRBJ1-1,TRBV2,few
TGCGCCAGCAGCCAAGAGGGGCGGAGATACGAGCAGTACTTC,CASSQEGRRYEQYF,NA,TRBJ2-7,TRBV4-1,NA
TGTGCCAGCAGTCTGCCGACAGGGGACCTCTATGGCTACACCTTC,CASSLPTGDLYGYTF,TRBD1,TRBJ1-2,TRBV27,NA
TGTGCCAGCAGTCCCCGGGGAGGGCGCTATGGCTACACCTTC,CASSPRGGRYGYTF,NA,TRBJ1-2,TRBV27,NA
TGTGCCAGCAGTACAACAGCTCTGAGCGGGCATGAGCAGTTCTTC,CASSTTALSGHEQFF,NA,TRBJ2-1,TRBV6-5,NA
TGTGCCAGCAGCCCCCCCCTGGGGGCAGCCATGAACACTGAAGCTTTCTTT,CASSPPLGAAMNTEAFF,NA,TRBJ1-1,TRBV4-2,NA
TGTGCCAGCAGTTATACTCAAGAGCGGGATGTTTGGCAAAACATTCAGTACTTC,CASSYTQERDVWQNIQYF,TRBD2,TRBJ2-4,TRBV6-2/TRBV6-3,NA
TGTGCCAGCACTTCCCGAAAACTGTTTTTT,CASTSRKLFF,NA,TRBJ1-4,TRBV12-3/TRBV12-4,NA
TGTGCCAGCAGCCAAGCGTCGGGGTGGGGAGAGCAGTACTTC,CASSQASGWGEQYF,NA,TRBJ2-7,TRBV3-1/TRBV3-2,NA
TGTGCCAGCCTCGAAGCCCCCTGGGCCGGTGAAGCTTTCTTT,CASLEAPWAGEAFF,NA,TRBJ1-1,TRBV6-5,NA
TGCGCCAGCAGCCAAGACCCCCTAGAGACCCAGTACTTC,CASSQDPLETQYF,NA,TRBJ2-5,TRBV4-1,few
TGTGCCATCAGTCACCGGACGGGGACACCGAACACCGGGGAGCTGTTTTTT,CAISHRTGTPNTGELFF,NA,TRBJ2-2,TRBV10-3,once
TGTGCCTGGAGTGCTCCCAGCGGGCTTAACTACGAGCAGTACTTC,CAWSAPSGLNYEQYF,NA,TRBJ2-7,TRBV30,NA
TGTGCCAGCAGTGACTTCAGGAACACTGAAGCTTTCTTT,CASSDFRNTEAFF,NA,TRBJ1-1,TRBV6-4,once
TGTGCCAGCAGCCGACTGGCGGGAGGACAAGAGACCCAGTACTTC,CASSRLAGGQETQYF,TRBD2,TRBJ2-5,TRBV5-4,NA
TGTGCCAGTAGTATACAACTAGCCCACCATGGGCCCTACAATGAGCAGTTCTTC,CASSIQLAHHGPYNEQFF,NA,TRBJ2-1,TRBV19,NA
TGTGCCAGCAGTTACTCGACAGGGGCCTACGAGCAGTACTTC,CASSYSTGAYEQYF,TRBD1,TRBJ2-7,TRBV6-5,NA
TGTGCCAGCAGCTCGACAGGTTACGAGCAGTACTTC,CASSSTGYEQYF,NA,TRBJ2-7,TRBV5-4,NA
TGCGCCAGCCAGGATATGGCTGGAAACACCATATATTTT,CASQDMAGNTIYF,NA,TRBJ1-3,TRBV5-1,NA
TGCGCCAGCAGTGAGTCCGGGTCACGCTCCTACAATGAGCAGTTCTTC,CASSESGSRSYNEQFF,NA,TRBJ2-1,TRBV10-1,NA
TGTGCCAGCAGCGGGGACTACGCCGGGACCCAGTACTTC,CASSGDYAGTQYF,TRBD2,TRBJ2-5,TRBV9,NA
TGTGCCAGCAGCTTACATAGAGGGACTGAAGCTTTCTTT,CASSLHRGTEAFF,NA,TRBJ1-1,TRBV11-2,NA
TGTGCCAGCAGCGTCGACAGAAGTAACTATGGCTACACCTTC,CASSVDRSNYGYTF,NA,TRBJ1-2,TRBV9,NA
TGTGCCAGCAGCCTTACCGGGACTAGCGGATATGAGCAGTACTTC,CASSLTGTSGYEQYF,TRBD2,TRBJ2-7,TRBV3-1/TRBV3-2,NA
TGCGCCACCCAGGCGAGGCGGGAGGGTGTGGCCAAAAACATTCAGTACTTC,CATQARREGVAKNIQYF,TRBD2,TRBJ2-4,TRBV10-1,NA
TGTGCCAGCTCCGGGACAGGGATCAATGGGGCCAACGTCCTGACTTTC,CASSGTGINGANVLTF,TRBD1,TRBJ2-6,TRBV15,few
TGTGCCAGCAGCTTAGGGTCGGGGGTAGCGGGGCAAGAGACCCAGTACTTC,CASSLGSGVAGQETQYF,TRBD2,TRBJ2-5,TRBV11-3,NA
TGTGCCAGCAGCGAGGTGGCGGGGCCGAACACCGGGGAGCTGTTTTTT,CASSEVAGPNTGELFF,NA,TRBJ2-2,TRBV4-2,few
TGTGCCTGGAGTGTACAACCGGGTCAGCCCCAGCATTTT,CAWSVQPGQPQHF,NA,TRBJ1-5,TRBV30,NA
TGTGCCAGCAGGGGGCCGAGCACCGGGGAGCTGTTTTTT,CASRGPSTGELFF,NA,TRBJ2-2,TRBV6-5,NA